These 16 T cell receptor beta chains share one sample of origin, sequenced in a study of blood T cell repertoires in COVID-19. Profiling relied on immunoSEQ multiplex PCR, and the TCRdb table lists in-frame clones only, not all of them. This table has about 270,000 clones, 88% appearing once. The sequenced material came from PBMCs or T cells enriched from blood (not recorded which). The receptors originated from a woman aged 60-75 years in a cohort exposed to, infected with or recovered from COVID-19 (not recorded which).

The chain uses TRBV6-5 and TRBJ1-6, with a tentative D call TRBD1 (5 bases). The germline V gene has CDR1 MNHEY and CDR2 SVGAGI. Trimming stripped 6 bases from V and 7 bases from J, with 13 bases between. This CDR3 is built from 14 residues. CDR3 residues: CASRLGAPNSPLHF. For the CDR3, the DNA is TGTGCCAGCAGGTTAGGGGCCCCCAATTCACCCCTCCACTTT.

V usage is TRBV28 and J usage is TRBJ1-4, with a possible D match to TRBD1 (5 bases). From germline, CDR1 is MDHEN and CDR2 SYDVKM. V lost 6 bases and J lost 6, with 14 bases in between. The CDR3 is 14 residues long. This CDR3 is CASRGAGLYEKLFF. The CDR3 DNA is TGTGCCAGCAGAGGGGCAGGGCTGTATGAAAAACTGTTTTTT.

The CDR3 is CASSTGNNEQFF. CDR3 sequence (DNA): TGTGCCAGCAGCACAGGAAACAATGAGCAGTTCTTC. The chain carries TRBV6-2 or TRBV6-3 and TRBJ2-1; D might be TRBD1 (5 bases). Germline lookup yields CDR1 MNHEY and CDR2 SVGEGT. The CDR3 is 12 amino acids. Between the trimmed V and J ends, which lost 6 bases and 5 bases, there was a span of 8 bases.

The V and J genes are TRBV27 and TRBJ1-1; 7 bases agree with TRBD1. Germline V lookup: CDR1 MNHEY, CDR2 SMNVEV (reference sequence). This CDR3 spans 15 amino acids. V shed 6 bases, J shed 11 bases, and the junction held 18 bases outside the gene matches. In DNA, the CDR3 is TGTGCCAGCAGCTCACAGCAACAGGGGATCCGAAGGGCTTTCTTT. Its translation is CASSSQQQGIRRAFF.

This sequence joins TRBV28 and TRBJ1-2; no definite D call. V gave up 3 bases and J gave up 0 bases, with 8 bases separating them. There are 14 residues in the CDR3. CDR1 is MDHEN, CDR2 SYDVKM, per germline. The CDR3 sequence: CASSFTEANYGYTF. CDR3 DNA: TGTGCCAGCAGTTTCACTGAAGCTAACTATGGCTACACCTTC.

This clone is a singleton in its sample. The chain uses TRBV28 and TRBJ1-5; 7 positions match TRBD1. J was trimmed by 0 bases and V by 3 bases; bases with no gene match: 14. The CDR3 has 19 residues. Germline values: CDR1 MDHEN, CDR2 SYDVKM. The CDR3 reads CASSLAHRGYTYSNQPQHF. CDR3 coding DNA: TGTGCCAGCAGTTTGGCCCACAGGGGATACACCTATAGCAATCAGCCCCAGCATTTT.

The chain combines TRBV30 with TRBJ1-6; D gene ambiguous. Deletions cut 4 bases from V and 0 bases from J, with 10 bases between. CDR1 is GTSNPN, CDR2 SVGIG, per germline (reference sequence). CDR3 size: 15 residues. CDR3 nucleotides: TGTGCCTGGACTGCCGATAGCTCCTATAATTCACCCCTCCACTTT. This encodes CAWTADSSYNSPLHF.

The gene calls are TRBV7-9 and TRBJ2-5; D possibly corresponds to TRBD2 (6 bases). Trimming pared 1 base from V and 4 bases from J, leaving 13 bases between. Germline V gene sequence: CDR1 SEHNR, CDR2 FQNEAQ (reference sequence). The CDR3 has 15 residues. Here the CDR3 reads CASSLVEGGGETQYF. CDR3 nucleotide sequence: TGTGCCAGCAGCTTAGTGGAGGGTGGCGGAGAGACCCAGTACTTC.

The chain uses TRBV7-3 and TRBJ2-2; 7 positions agree with TRBD2. V lost 1 base to trimming and J lost 7 bases; unmatched junction nucleotides: 6. Germline V gene sequence: CDR1 SGHTA, CDR2 FQGTGA. CDR3 length equals 15 residues. CDR3 amino acids: CASSLKAGDVGELFF. The CDR3 DNA sequence: TGTGCCAGCAGCTTAAAGGCGGGGGATGTCGGGGAGCTGTTTTTT.

The chain recombines TRBV6-5 with TRBJ2-7; D might be TRBD2 (5 bases). Germline assignment: CDR1 MNHEY and CDR2 SVGAGI. The V gene lost 4 bases and the J gene lost 0 bases, with 10 bases spanning the gap. The CDR3 runs 14 residues. CDR3 in amino acids: CASSLTTSSYEQYF. DNA for the CDR3: TGTGCCAGCAGTTTGACTACCTCCTCCTACGAGCAGTACTTC.

This clone was seen once. V and J are TRBV4-2 and TRBJ2-3; TRBD1 is a possible D gene (5 bases). Per the germline V gene, CDR1 is LGHNA and CDR2 is YNFKEQ. V lost 0 bases and J 4 bases, leaving 8 bases between the germline ends. CDR3 length: 14 amino acids. CDR3 DNA sequence: TGTGCCAGCAGCCAAGATCAAGGGGCAGATACGCAGTATTTT. It encodes CASSQDQGADTQYF.

Many counts were recorded for this clone. V gene TRBV6-1 combines with J gene TRBJ2-3; 7 bases are shared with TRBD2. V gave up 0 bases and J gave up 4 bases; unmatched junction bases: 1. The CDR3 sequence is 14 residues long. Looked up from germline, CDR1 is MNHNS and CDR2 is SASEGT. In nucleotides, the CDR3 is TGTGCCAGCAGTGAAGCGGGAGGGGCAGATACGCAGTATTTT. Its protein is CASSEAGGADTQYF.

The chain carries TRBV28 and TRBJ2-7; 10 bases map to TRBD1. V trimming: 6 bases; J trimming: 0 bases; junction bases outside the gene matches: 5. This CDR3 region has 15 residues. Germline lookup yields CDR1 MDHEN and CDR2 SYDVKM. CDR3 sequence: CASRTTGGASYEQYF. DNA of the CDR3: TGTGCCAGCAGAACGACAGGGGGCGCCTCCTACGAGCAGTACTTC.

This sequence joins TRBV27 and TRBJ2-7, with 10 positions matching TRBD1. J lost 4 bases, V lost 2 bases, and 5 bases had no gene match. The CDR3 extends over 15 amino acids. Germline-derived CDR1 and CDR2 are MNHEY and SMNVEV (reference sequence). The CDR3 bases are TGTGCCAGCAGTTTACAAGGGACAGGGGTATACGAGCAGTACTTC. Protein: CASSLQGTGVYEQYF.

This clone has more than one count but fewer than ten. This chain connects TRBV7-2 to TRBJ2-5; TRBD2 might be the D (6 bases). The V end lost 0 bases, the J end lost 5 bases, and 22 bases lay between the germline ends. Germline CDR1 reads SGHTA; CDR2 reads FQGNSA. This CDR3 has 18 residues. CDR3 protein: CASSLAISGGTSKETQYF. In DNA form, the CDR3 reads TGTGCCAGCAGCTTAGCGATCTCGGGCGGGACCTCGAAGGAGACCCAGTACTTC.

The V call is TRBV11-2, the J call TRBJ1-4, with TRBD1 identical over 7 bases. The J segment lost 0 bases and the V segment lost 5 bases, leaving 6 bases of the junction unmatched. The CDR3 spans 16 residues. CDR1 and CDR2 from the germline V gene are SGHAT and FQNNGV. This CDR3 reads CASSPTQGATNEKLFF. CDR3 in DNA: TGTGCCAGCAGCCCAACTCAGGGGGCAACTAATGAAAAACTGTTTTTT.